This T cell receptor beta chain was documented in a study of glioma-infiltrating T cells. This clonotype was seen repeatedly, ten times or more. What it binds is not known. Broader study findings: Only very few CDR3 sequences appeared in both tissue and blood. Tissue-blood divergence was below expectation in non-neoplastic patients, above in gliomas.

TCR alpha and beta CDR3 regions were amplified from RNA using iRepertoire nested multiplex PCR. Tissue mRNA or PBMC total RNA, about 90-450 ng, went into one-step reverse transcription and amplification. From the multiplex PCR reads, TCRdb called clonotypes with MiXCR, one entry per CDR3 protein. Of about 93,000 distinct CDR3 sequences in the sample, around 42% were seen once. Trimming removed 4 bases from V and 7 bases from J, with 14 bases in between. Per the germline V gene, CDR1 is SGHRS and CDR2 is YFSETQ. The CDR3 contains 14 residues. This TCR was recovered from a human donor with low-grade glioma or glioblastoma, undergoing nonglioma brain surgery, or in good health (not recorded which). Sequencing was done on a sample of glioma tissue, nonneoplastic brain tissue, or PBMCs (not recorded which). The genes are TRBV5-1 and TRBJ1-4; TRBD1 is a possible D gene (5 bases). CDR3 coding DNA: TGCGCCAGCAGCCTCGGGACTGGCCGTGAAAAACTGTTTTTT. It is translated as CASSLGTGREKLFF.